Detailed here is one TCR beta chain. This entry belongs to a study of beta chain features in type 1 diabetes. This CDR3 contains 11 residues. V was shortened by 10 bases and J by 9 bases, with 13 bases between the two germline ends. Germline V lookup: CDR1 MNHEY, CDR2 SVGAGI. As every portion of the isolated RNA was reverse transcribed, the sequencing read expressed TCRB transcripts. TCRdb's copy holds only in-frame clones and misses some; the assay was immunoSEQ multiplex PCR. The sample has 200,000 to 250,000 clones, 13% to 15% seen once; the top ten hold around 0.025%. This chain connects TRBV6-5 to TRBJ2-1; D uncertain. The TCR originated in a woman aged 40 to 50 in good health. Sequenced material: naive CD4+ T cells from blood. CDR3 sequence: CATRTPGEQFF. Here the CDR3 DNA reads TGTGCCACCCGTACCCCGGGTGAGCAGTTCTTC.